The 31 T cell receptor beta chains below all came from one sample that was sequenced in a study of T cell repertoires in ileal Crohn's disease. The data were produced by immunoSEQ multiplex PCR, yet TCRdb's version contains in-frame clones alone and is incomplete. Here the sample spans some 30,000 clones, about four fifths being singletons. The sequencing sample was made of ileal tissue. The receptors were sampled from an adult with Crohn's disease.

The chain carries TRBV5-1 and TRBJ2-5, with TRBD2 matching 14 bases. Germline lookup yields CDR1 SGHRS and CDR2 YFSETQ. J was trimmed by 5 bases and V by 3 bases; bases with no gene match: 9. This CDR3 contains 17 residues. CDR3: CASSSRLAGGPQETQYF. CDR3 DNA sequence: TGCGCCAGCAGCTCGAGACTAGCGGGAGGGCCCCAGGAGACCCAGTACTTC.

The chain carries TRBV2 and TRBJ2-2; 7 bases line up with TRBD2. Germline values: CDR1 SNHLY, CDR2 FYNNEI. After removal of 4 bases from V and 4 bases from J, the junction contained 3 bases not matched to a gene. The CDR3 totals 14 residues. The CDR3 sequence: CASSGEGSTGELFF. DNA of the CDR3: TGTGCCAGCAGTGGGGAGGGTAGCACCGGGGAGCTGTTTTTT.

J is TRBJ2-5 and V is TRBV19; possible D gene TRBD2, 6 bases. This CDR3 contains 14 residues. The V gene lost 4 bases and the J gene lost 5 bases, with 14 bases spanning the gap. The V gene's germline CDR1 is LNHDA and CDR2 SQIVND (reference sequence). The CDR3 loop is CASSTGEVAETQYF. Here the CDR3 DNA reads TGTGCCAGTAGTACGGGAGAGGTTGCGGAGACCCAGTACTTC.

The sample holds a few counts of this clone. This chain uses TRBV7-2 with TRBJ1-1; D gene uncertain. Trimming shortened V by 1 base and J by 0 bases, and 12 bases separated the two germline ends. Germline-derived CDR1 and CDR2 are SGHTA and FQGNSA. The CDR3 extends over 16 amino acids. CDR3 sequence (DNA): TGTGCCAGCAGCTTAGGACTCGGAATCTTGAACACTGAAGCTTTCTTT. Encoded protein: CASSLGLGILNTEAFF.

This chain connects TRBV2 to TRBJ2-1; D gene ambiguous. The V gene lost 6 bases and the J gene lost 1 base, with 13 bases spanning the gap. The CDR3 contains 15 residues. Germline CDR1 and CDR2: SNHLY and FYNNEI. CDR3 nucleotides: TGTGCCAGCAGCCTGCTCGGAGCGTCCTACAATGAGCAGTTCTTC. This encodes CASSLLGASYNEQFF.

The chain joins TRBV4-1 to TRBJ1-1; D might be TRBD1 (6 bases). V lost 0 bases, J lost 10 bases, and 15 bases lay in between. Germline V gene sequence: CDR1 MGHRA, CDR2 YSYEKL. The CDR3 consists of 14 residues. The CDR3 DNA is TGCGCCAGCAGCCAAGAGGTTATCAGGGGTAGAGCTTTCTTT. It encodes CASSQEVIRGRAFF.

This clone appeared once. The genes are TRBV11-2 and TRBJ2-7; 8 bases match TRBD2. CDR3 length: 14 amino acids. Germline CDR1 reads SGHAT; CDR2 reads FQNNGV. Unmatched junction bases numbered 6, after V lost 5 bases and J lost 3 bases. CDR3 region: CASSPSGGIYEQYF. The DNA of the CDR3 is TGTGCCAGCAGCCCCAGCGGGGGTATCTACGAGCAGTACTTC.

The chain recombines TRBV10-3 with TRBJ1-1; D uncertain. The CDR3 totals 15 residues. The germline V gene has CDR1 ENHRY and CDR2 SYGVKD. The V gene lost 7 bases and the J gene lost 4 bases, with 19 bases spanning the gap. The CDR3 loop reads CAITLNRAPGTEAFF. The CDR3, as DNA: TGTGCCATCACCCTCAATCGAGCCCCCGGCACTGAAGCTTTCTTT.

This chain uses TRBV4-2 with TRBJ2-2; 10 bases map to TRBD2. Germline V gene sequence: CDR1 LGHNA, CDR2 YNFKEQ. V gave up 1 base and J gave up 5 bases; unmatched junction bases: 10. CDR3 size: 18 residues. The CDR3 DNA follows: TGTGCCAGCAGCCAAGTTGTTGGGCCTAGCGGGGGTACCGGGGAGCTGTTTTTT. Its protein is CASSQVVGPSGGTGELFF.

This sequence joins TRBV7-9 and TRBJ2-7; TRBD1 agrees at 11 bases. This CDR3 region has 17 residues. Germline-derived CDR1 and CDR2 are SEHNR and FQNEAQ (reference sequence). After removal of 5 bases from V and 5 bases from J, the junction contained 14 bases not matched to a gene. CDR3 in DNA: TGTGCCAGCAGCGCCCGCGGGACAGGGGGGACAGGCGACGAGCAGTACTTC. This gives the protein CASSARGTGGTGDEQYF. The entire variable domain, with the rest obtained from reference TRBV7-9 and TRBJ2-7, is as follows: DTGVSQNPRHKITKRGQNVTFRCDPISEHNRLYWYRQTLGQGPEFLTYFQNEAQLEKSRLLSDRFSAERPKGSFSTLEIQRTEQGDSAMYLCASSARGTGGTGDEQYFGPGTRLTVT.

V gene TRBV15 combines with J gene TRBJ1-4; 10 positions match TRBD1. This CDR3 has 15 amino acids. Germline V CDR1 and CDR2: LNHNV, YYDKDF (reference sequence). The J segment lost 8 bases and the V segment lost 1 base, leaving 4 bases of the junction unmatched. In DNA, the CDR3 is TGTGCCACCAGCAGAGCTGGGACAGGGGTAGAAAAACTGTTTTTT. Its protein product is CATSRAGTGVEKLFF.

In this sample, this clone turned up once. The chain links TRBV5-6 to TRBJ1-2; possible D gene TRBD1, 6 bases. The CDR3 is made up of 17 amino acids. CDR1 is SGHDT, CDR2 YYEEEE, per germline. Trimming cost V 0 bases and J 0 bases, with 15 bases left between them. The CDR3: CASSLEGGTFSNYGYTF. CDR3 DNA: TGTGCCAGCAGCTTGGAGGGGGGGACGTTTTCTAACTATGGCTACACCTTC.

This clone was observed a handful of times. V is TRBV12-1 and J is TRBJ2-7; TRBD2, the D gene given by the table, was not confirmed from the DNA. TRBV12-1 is a pseudogene locus. The CDR3 spans 15 residues. The CDR3 bases are TGTGCCAGGGTGGTAGCGGGGGTCCGCCACTACGAGCAGTACTTC. Amino acid sequence: CARVVAGVRHYEQYF.

The rearrangement uses TRBV18 and TRBJ1-2; D unresolved. This CDR3 comprises 14 residues. Per germline, CDR1 KGHSH and CDR2 LQKENI. V was shortened by 0 bases and J by 4 bases, with 9 bases between the two germline ends. CDR3 residues: CASSPPLGSYGYTF. CDR3 bases: TGTGCCAGCTCACCACCCCTGGGGAGCTATGGCTACACCTTC. Using reference TRBV18 and TRBJ1-2 for the parts outside the CDR3, the full variable domain is NAGVMQNPRHLVRRRGQEARLRCSPMKGHSHVYWYRQLPEEGLKFMVYLQKENIIDESGMPKERFSAEFPKEGPSILRIQQVVRGDSAAYFCASSPPLGSYGYTFGSGTRLTVV.

The chain links TRBV30 to TRBJ1-1; no clear D. The CDR3 length is 14 residues. Germline V CDR1 and CDR2: GTSNPN, SVGIG (reference sequence). Trimming cost V 0 bases and J 7 bases, with 15 bases left between them. CDR3 sequence (DNA): TGTGCCTGGAGTGTACGGGGAGGGCGCCTTGAAGCTTTCTTT. It specifies CAWSVRGGRLEAFF.

The chain carries TRBV7-2 and TRBJ2-3; 8 nucleotides align to TRBD2. Germline CDR1 is SGHTA and CDR2 is FQGNSA. J gave up 4 bases and V 4 bases, and 7 bases lay outside the gene matches. This CDR3 comprises 15 residues. The CDR3 nucleotides are TGTGCCAGCAGCTCCTTTGGACTAGCTTCAGATACGCAGTATTTT. It yields the protein CASSSFGLASDTQYF.

V gene TRBV2 combines with J gene TRBJ2-3, with 11 bases that match TRBD1. V trimming: 6 bases; J trimming: 5 bases; junction bases outside the gene matches: 1. CDR1 SNHLY and CDR2 FYNNEI come from the germline V gene. The CDR3 length is 13 residues. DNA of the CDR3: TGTGCCAGCAGAGGGACAGGGGGAGATACGCAGTATTTT. This gives the protein CASRGTGGDTQYF. Variable domain in full (rest from reference TRBV2 and TRBJ2-3): EPEVTQTPSHQVTQMGQEVILRCVPISNHLYFYWYRQILGQKVEFLVSFYNNEISEKSEIFDDQFSVERPDGSNFTLKIRSTKLEDSAMYFCASRGTGGDTQYFGPGTRLTVL.

The V call is TRBV7-9, the J call TRBJ1-2; D not resolved. Germline values: CDR1 SEHNR, CDR2 FQNEAQ (reference sequence). Deletions cut 1 base from V and 0 bases from J, with 12 bases between. The CDR3 loop spans 16 amino acids. The CDR3: CASSLVVTGSNYGYTF. The CDR3 DNA reads TGTGCCAGCAGCTTAGTGGTCACGGGATCTAACTATGGCTACACCTTC.

This clone was picked up one time. This chain connects TRBV9 to TRBJ2-3, with TRBD2 identical over 11 bases. CDR3 length equals 15 residues. The germline V gene encodes CDR1 SGDLS and CDR2 YYNGEE. Trimming cost V 2 bases and J 6 bases; bases outside gene matches: 5. CDR3: CASSVGTSGRDTQYF. CDR3 in DNA: TGTGCCAGCAGCGTGGGGACTAGCGGTCGGGATACGCAGTATTTT.

This chain uses TRBV11-2 with TRBJ2-7, with D tentatively TRBD1 (5 bases). From germline, CDR1 is SGHAT and CDR2 FQNNGV. V lost 2 bases to trimming and J lost 6 bases, with 14 bases between them. The CDR3 contains 14 residues. CDR3: CASSLLEGVGEQYF. The CDR3 DNA reads as TGTGCCAGCAGCTTACTTGAAGGGGTGGGCGAGCAGTACTTC.

There are a few counts of this clone. CDR3: CASSGTGWDTEAFF. CDR3 coding DNA: TGTGCCAGCAGTGGGACAGGGTGGGACACTGAAGCTTTCTTT. This rearrangement joins TRBV2 to TRBJ1-1; 8 bases line up with TRBD1. V lost 4 bases and J lost 3; bases outside the gene matches: 4. The CDR3 loop spans 14 amino acids. From germline, CDR1 is SNHLY and CDR2 FYNNEI.

The chain carries TRBV4-2 and TRBJ2-3, with 8 bases aligning to TRBD2. Trimming at V came to 0 bases and at J to 4 bases, leaving 9 bases not matched to a gene. Germline CDR1 is LGHNA and CDR2 is YNFKEQ. CDR3 size: 17 residues. CDR3 coding DNA: TGTGCCAGCAGCCAAGACGGCGGAGCGGGGGCCCCAGATACGCAGTATTTT. Amino acid sequence: CASSQDGGAGAPDTQYF.

This chain uses TRBV19 with TRBJ2-7; possible D gene TRBD1, 7 bases. CDR1 LNHDA and CDR2 SQIVND come from the germline V gene (reference sequence). V shed 8 bases and J shed 5 bases, with 19 bases lying between them. The CDR3 spans 14 residues. CDR3 DNA: TGTGCCAGTCGGAGGGACCAGGGGGTGAACGAGCAGTACTTC. Its translation is CASRRDQGVNEQYF.

This chain links TRBV7-3 with TRBJ2-1; 8 nucleotides match TRBD2. The CDR3 runs 15 residues. Trimming took 5 bases from V and 5 from J; bases not matched to a gene: 8. Per the germline V gene, CDR1 is SGHTA and CDR2 is FQGTGA. Written as DNA, the CDR3 is TGTGCCAGCAGCATGACTAGCGTTTCCCACAATGAGCAGTTCTTC. Residues: CASSMTSVSHNEQFF.

The J gene is TRBJ2-1, the V gene TRBV4-2, with 8 bases matching TRBD2. The CDR3 loop spans 17 amino acids. Trimming took 0 bases from V and 3 from J; bases not matched to a gene: 7. CDR1 is LGHNA and CDR2 is YNFKEQ in the germline V gene. This CDR3 reads CASSQENAGGFYNEQFF. For the CDR3, the DNA is TGTGCCAGCAGCCAAGAGAACGCGGGAGGTTTCTACAATGAGCAGTTCTTC.

This chain connects TRBV19 to TRBJ1-5; no reliable D call. Trimming left V 7 bases short and J 2 bases short, with 9 bases between. Germline V CDR1 and CDR2: LNHDA, SQIVND (reference sequence). CDR3 size: 13 residues. The CDR3 DNA reads TGTGCCAGTATGTCGTTCGGCAATCAGCCCCAGCATTTT. It translates to CASMSFGNQPQHF.

The chain employs TRBV11-2 and TRBJ2-5; the D gene is possibly TRBD1 (5 bases). V shed 6 bases and J shed 4 bases, with 12 bases lying between them. CDR3 size: 13 residues. CDR1 is SGHAT and CDR2 is FQNNGV in the germline V gene. CDR3 in DNA: TGTGCCAGCAGGTCCCAGGGTAGAGAGACCCAGTACTTC. This sequence encodes CASRSQGRETQYF.

V gene TRBV4-3 combines with J gene TRBJ2-7, with TRBD1 matching 9 bases. CDR1 LGHNA and CDR2 YSLEER come from the germline V gene. V was pared by 3 bases and J by 3 bases, with 3 bases of the junction left unmatched. The CDR3 totals 14 residues. The CDR3 bases are TGCGCCAGCAGCCACCCGGGACAGGGCTACGAGCAGTACTTC. Translation: CASSHPGQGYEQYF.

The chain combines TRBV12-5 with TRBJ1-5, with D uncertain. From germline, CDR1 is LGHNT and CDR2 FRNRAP. The V and J ends lost 4 bases and 7 bases respectively, with 17 bases between them. The length of the CDR3 is 15 residues. The CDR3 nucleotides are TGTGCTAGTGGTTATGAAGGAGTTCCTCGACAGCCCCAGCATTTT. Its translation is CASGYEGVPRQPQHF.

The chain couples TRBV30 to TRBJ1-3, with D unresolved. Germline loops: CDR1 GTSNPN, CDR2 SVGIG (reference sequence). This CDR3 comprises 16 residues. The V end was cut by 3 bases, the J end by 0 bases, with 15 bases between. As DNA, the CDR3 is TGTGCCTGGAGACAACCCAATCTCTTCTCTGGAAACACCATATATTTT. Protein sequence: CAWRQPNLFSGNTIYF. The complete variable domain, with remaining parts taken from reference TRBV30 and TRBJ1-3, reads SQTIHQWPATLVQPVGSPLSLECTVEGTSNPNLYWYRQAAGRGLQLLFYSVGIGQISSEVPQNLSASRPQDRQFILSSKKLLLSDSGFYLCAWRQPNLFSGNTIYFGEGSWLTVV.

The rearrangement links TRBV11-2 to TRBJ2-5; 10 bases are a match to TRBD1. The V gene's germline CDR1 is SGHAT and CDR2 FQNNGV. J lost 2 bases, V lost 6 bases, and 9 bases had no gene match. The CDR3 extends over 16 amino acids. The CDR3 nucleotides are TGTGCCAGCAGGCAGCCGGGACAGGGGTATCAAGAGACCCAGTACTTC. Residues: CASRQPGQGYQETQYF.